The rows below give T cell receptor beta chains drawn from one sample of a study of blood T cell repertoires in COVID-19. Produced via immunoSEQ multiplex PCR; TCRdb's table is partial and in-frame only. This table has under 100,000 clones, 75% to 90% appearing once. The material sequenced was peripheral blood. All receptors derive from a human donor in a cohort sampled during active COVID-19. The CDR3 runs from the conserved cysteine through the conserved F or W. A D gene is named only where the DNA matches it firmly. The listing skips clone size in some rows; elsewhere it reads once, few, many or a size class.

>TRBJ2-7|.|TRBD1|TRBV18
CASSPKTGANTYEQYF
TGTGCCAGCTCACCCAAGACAGGGGCGAACACCTACGAGCAGTACTTC
>TRBJ2-1|.|TRBD2|TRBV19
CASSSWTSDLYNEQFF
TGTGCCAGTAGTAGCTGGACTAGCGACCTATACAATGAGCAGTTCTTC
>TRBJ2-7|.|TRBD1|TRBV5-8
CASSHGQGAKEQYF
TGTGCCAGCAGCCACGGACAGGGGGCAAAGGAGCAGTACTTC
>TRBJ1-5|.|.|TRBV2
CASSEAGRGREKPQHF
TGTGCCAGCAGTGAAGCGGGACGAGGGAGGGAGAAGCCCCAGCATTTT
>TRBJ1-5|.|.|TRBV12-3/TRBV12-4
CASSASGITGQHF
TGTGCCAGCAGTGCCTCGGGGATCACGGGCCAGCATTTT
>TRBJ1-1|.|.|TRBV19
CASSLGRGMNTEAFF
TGTGCCAGTAGCCTTGGAAGGGGAATGAACACTGAAGCTTTCTTT
>TRBJ2-5|once|TRBD2|TRBV2
CASSGASGRGKTQYF
TGTGCCAGCAGTGGGGCTAGCGGGAGGGGGAAGACCCAGTACTTC
>TRBJ2-2|.|.|TRBV2
CASSGSSNGELFF
TGTGCCAGCAGTGGGTCTAGCAACGGGGAGCTGTTTTTT
>TRBJ2-1|.|.|TRBV5-1
CASSLADSHGNEQFF
TGCGCCAGCAGCTTGGCGGACAGCCATGGCAATGAGCAGTTCTTC
>TRBJ2-2|few|TRBD1|TRBV9
CASSGGTGETGELFF
TGTGCCAGCAGCGGCGGGACAGGGGAGACCGGGGAGCTGTTTTTT
>TRBJ1-4|.|.|TRBV6-1
CASSEYSPKGVATNEKLFF
TGTGCCAGCAGTGAATATAGCCCAAAAGGGGTTGCAACTAATGAAAAACTGTTTTTT
>TRBJ2-3|.|.|TRBV27
CASGGDTQYF
TGTGCCAGCGGAGGAGATACGCAGTATTTT
>TRBJ2-5|.|.|TRBV7-9
CASSSRSGRIQETQYF
TGTGCCAGCAGCTCGAGATCGGGGAGGATCCAAGAGACCCAGTACTTC
>TRBJ2-3|.|.|TRBV28
CASSLLGQGYPDTQYF
TGTGCCAGCAGTTTACTGGGGCAGGGTTATCCAGATACGCAGTATTTT
>TRBJ1-3|.|TRBD1|TRBV11-2
CASSSGHQGDTIYF
TGTGCCAGCAGCTCGGGGCATCAGGGGGACACCATATATTTT
>TRBJ2-5|.|.|TRBV5-1
CASRRLLDQETQYF
TGCGCCAGCAGACGCCTACTTGATCAAGAGACCCAGTACTTC
>TRBJ2-3|.|TRBD2|TRBV6-5
CASSGRYSTDTQYF
TGTGCCAGCAGCGGGAGGTATAGCACAGATACGCAGTATTTT
>TRBJ2-5|.|.|TRBV7-9
CASSLGIDRQETQYF
TGTGCCAGCAGCTTAGGAATCGACAGGCAAGAGACCCAGTACTTC
>TRBJ2-5|.|.|TRBV11-3
CASSSSGVEETQYF
TGTGCCAGCAGCAGCTCGGGGGTGGAAGAGACCCAGTACTTC
>TRBJ1-3|.|TRBD1|TRBV6-5
CASSTGERNTIYF
TGTGCCAGCAGTACAGGGGAAAGAAACACCATATATTTT